The present entry profiles one T cell receptor beta chain with its context. Its matching antigen is unknown. CDR3 length equals 16 residues. The germline V gene has CDR1 SGHDT and CDR2 YYEEEE. The V end lost 6 bases, the J end lost 4 bases, and 20 bases lay between the germline ends. Autologous stem cell transplantation was followed by relapse in every patient, and brentuximab vedotin exposure varied. PBMCs, once thawed, yielded CD8+ T cells isolated by magnetic negative selection. When best responses were assessed, they were complete response, partial response or progressive disease. The data stem from a study of PD-1 blockade in classical Hodgkin lymphoma. Study details: Nivolumab 3 mg/kg was given intravenously every 2 weeks. Study-wide findings and caveats: A significant rise in TCR diversity was seen by C4D1 for CD4+ cells but not for CD8+ cells.

Method: immunoSEQ multiplex PCR; TCRdb's copy keeps in-frame clones and lacks some. Among 900 or so clones, 65% to 90% were seen once, and the ten largest hold 30% to 35%. The sequenced sample was CD8+ T cells from blood, obtained at baseline. The chain links TRBV5-6 to TRBJ2-1; weak D call: TRBD2 (6 bases). The receptor comes from a human donor with classical Hodgkin lymphoma. The CDR3: CASTPLWGGDYNEQFF. CDR3 DNA: TGTGCCAGCACCCCGTTGTGGGGCGGGGATTACAATGAGCAGTTCTTC.